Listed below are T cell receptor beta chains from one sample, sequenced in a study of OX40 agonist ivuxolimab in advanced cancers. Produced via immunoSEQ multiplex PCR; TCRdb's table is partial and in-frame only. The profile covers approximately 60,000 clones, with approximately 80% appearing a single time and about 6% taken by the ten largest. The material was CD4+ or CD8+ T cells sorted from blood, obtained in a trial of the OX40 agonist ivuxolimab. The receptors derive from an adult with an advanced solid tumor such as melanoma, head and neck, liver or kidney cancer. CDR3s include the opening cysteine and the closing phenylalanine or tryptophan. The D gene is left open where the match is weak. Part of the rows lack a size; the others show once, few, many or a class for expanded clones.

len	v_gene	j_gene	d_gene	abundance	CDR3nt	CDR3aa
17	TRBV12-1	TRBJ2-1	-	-	TGTGCCAGCAGCCTTCCCGGACTAGCGGGTTTGTACAATGAGCAGTTCTTC	CASSLPGLAGLYNEQFF
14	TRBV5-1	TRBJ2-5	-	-	TGCGCCAGCAGCTTAATGACGGGGGAAGAGACCCAGTACTTC	CASSLMTGEETQYF
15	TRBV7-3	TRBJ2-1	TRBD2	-	TGTGCCAGCAGCCCGGGACTAGCGTACTACAATGAGCAGTTCTTC	CASSPGLAYYNEQFF
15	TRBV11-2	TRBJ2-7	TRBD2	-	TGTGCCAGCAGCCAAATAGCGGGAGGGGTTTACGAGCAGTACTTC	CASSQIAGGVYEQYF
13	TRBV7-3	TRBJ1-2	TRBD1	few	TGTGCCAGCAGTTCCCGACAGGGCTATGGCTACACCTTC	CASSSRQGYGYTF
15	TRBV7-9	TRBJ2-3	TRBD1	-	TGTGCCAGCAGCTTAGGCCAGGGGGGCACAGATACGCAGTATTTT	CASSLGQGGTDTQYF
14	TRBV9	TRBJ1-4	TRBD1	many	TGTGCCAGCAGCGTACACACAGGGGATGAAAAACTGTTTTTT	CASSVHTGDEKLFF
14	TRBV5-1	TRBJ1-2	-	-	TGCGCCAGCAGCTTGGGGCAGGGTAACTATGGCTACACCTTC	CASSLGQGNYGYTF
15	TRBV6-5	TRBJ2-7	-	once	TGTGCCAGTAGAGAGGGCCCGGGACCTGGATACGAGCAGTACTTC	CASREGPGPGYEQYF
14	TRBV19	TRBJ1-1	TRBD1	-	TGTGCCAGTAGTAACAGGGGGAGGAACACTGAAGCTTTCTTT	CASSNRGRNTEAFF
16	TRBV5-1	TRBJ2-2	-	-	TGCGCCAGCAGCTTCACGGTAGGCCTGAACACCGGGGAGCTGTTTTTT	CASSFTVGLNTGELFF
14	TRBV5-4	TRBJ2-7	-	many	TGTGCCAGCAGCCCCGGGACACAAGTTTACGAGCAGTACTTC	CASSPGTQVYEQYF
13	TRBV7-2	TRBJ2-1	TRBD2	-	TGTGCCAGCAGCTTACAGCGGGACCGTGAGCAGTTCTTC	CASSLQRDREQFF
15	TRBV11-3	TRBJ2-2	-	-	TGTGCCAGCAGCCTGGGGGGGGCGCGTACCGGGGAGCTGTTTTTT	CASSLGGARTGELFF
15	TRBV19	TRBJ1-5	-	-	TGTGCCAGTAGGGCTACAGGGAACCGAGGTCAGCCCCAGCATTTT	CASRATGNRGQPQHF
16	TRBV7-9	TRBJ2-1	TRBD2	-	TGTGCCAGCAGCCGAGGACTAGCGGGAGTTGCTGGTGAGCAGTTCTTC	CASSRGLAGVAGEQFF
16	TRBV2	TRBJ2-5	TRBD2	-	TGTGCCAGCATCCCTCCCCTAGCGGGGGAGGAGGAGACCCAGTACTTC	CASIPPLAGEEETQYF
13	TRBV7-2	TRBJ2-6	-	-	TGTGCCGGGAGTACTACTGGGGCCAACGTCCTGACTTTC	CAGSTTGANVLTF
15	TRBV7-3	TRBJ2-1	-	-	TGTGCCAGCAGCTCTGACTATTCCTCCTACAATGAGCAGTTCTTC	CASSSDYSSYNEQFF
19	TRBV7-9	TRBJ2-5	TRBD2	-	TGTGCCAGCAGCCTAACCGGACTAGCGGGAGCGCAGTACCAAGAGACCCAGTACTTC	CASSLTGLAGAQYQETQYF
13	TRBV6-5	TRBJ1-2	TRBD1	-	TGTGCCAGCAGCACAGGGGTCGGCTATGGCTACACCTTC	CASSTGVGYGYTF
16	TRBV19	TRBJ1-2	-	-	TGTGCCAGTAGTATAGTGGGGAGGACAGCTAACTATGGCTACACCTTC	CASSIVGRTANYGYTF
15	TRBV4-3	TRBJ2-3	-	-	TGCGCCAGCAGCCTCGCGGGACAGAACACAGATACGCAGTATTTT	CASSLAGQNTDTQYF
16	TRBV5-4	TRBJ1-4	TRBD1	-	TGTGCCAGCAGCTTGCGAGAGGGGGCAGCCCGAACTAAACTGTTTTTT	CASSLREGAARTKLFF
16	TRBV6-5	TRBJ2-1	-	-	TGTGCCAGCAGTTACTCGATTTGGCTCCCGCATGGGGAGCAGTTCTTC	CASSYSIWLPHGEQFF
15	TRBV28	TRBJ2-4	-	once	TGTGCCAGCAGTTCGGCAGGGACGGGGGTAAACATTCAGTACTTC	CASSSAGTGVNIQYF
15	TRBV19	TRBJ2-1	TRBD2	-	TGTGCCAGTAGTATAGATCGGGGGGTCTACAATGAGCAGTTCTTC	CASSIDRGVYNEQFF
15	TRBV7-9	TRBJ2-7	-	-	TGTGCCAGGCCAACTGACAGGAGACCCTCCTACGAGCAGTACTTC	CARPTDRRPSYEQYF
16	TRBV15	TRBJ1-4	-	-	TGTGCCACCAGCGCCTCCTGGGGCAGGGCCGGTGAAAAACTGTTTTTT	CATSASWGRAGEKLFF
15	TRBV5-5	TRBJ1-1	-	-	TGTGCCAGCAGCTCGGTGGGGGGCCGGAACACTGAAGCTTTCTTT	CASSSVGGRNTEAFF
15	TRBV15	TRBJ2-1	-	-	TGTGCCACCAGCAGAGGGACCGCTTTGTTGAATGAGCAGTTCTTC	CATSRGTALLNEQFF
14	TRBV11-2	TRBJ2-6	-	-	TGTGCCAGCAGTTTAAACTCTGGGGCCAACGTCCTGACTTTC	CASSLNSGANVLTF
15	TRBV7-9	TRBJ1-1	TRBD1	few	TGTGCCAGCAGCCCTGGACAGGGGTCGAACACTGAAGCTTTCTTT	CASSPGQGSNTEAFF
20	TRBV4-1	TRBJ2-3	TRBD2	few	TGCGCCAGCAGCCAAGATCGGCAGCGGGGGGCCCCCTTCGGCACAGATACGCAGTATTTT	CASSQDRQRGAPFGTDTQYF
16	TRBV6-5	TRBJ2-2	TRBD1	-	TGTGCCAGCAGTTACTCGTACAGGGGTCTCACCGGGGAGCTGTTTTTT	CASSYSYRGLTGELFF
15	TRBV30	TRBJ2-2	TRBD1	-	TGTGCCAGTTGGTCCGGGACAGGGGGAGTCGGGGAGCTGTTTTTT	CASWSGTGGVGELFF
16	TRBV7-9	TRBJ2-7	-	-	TGTGCCAGCAGTCCTCCTGGTAGCAAGAGCTCCTACGAGCAGTACTTC	CASSPPGSKSSYEQYF
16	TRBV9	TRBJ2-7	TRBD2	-	TGTGCCAGCAGCGTTCCCTTGCGGGAGGAACCCTACGAGCAGTACTTC	CASSVPLREEPYEQYF
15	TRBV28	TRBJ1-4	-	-	TGTGCCAGCAGTTTATTGCAGGGGTCTAATGAAAAACTGTTTTTT	CASSLLQGSNEKLFF
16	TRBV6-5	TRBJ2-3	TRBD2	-	TGTGCCAGCAGCTACCACGGGACTAGCGGGAGGGATACGCAGTATTTT	CASSYHGTSGRDTQYF
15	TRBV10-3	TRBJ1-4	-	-	TGTGCCAGCAAGGGGTCGGCTCTGGCTAATGAAAAACTGTTTTTT	CASKGSALANEKLFF
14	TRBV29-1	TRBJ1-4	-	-	TGCAGCGCTCTTATGGGAACAACTAATGAAAAACTGTTTTTT	CSALMGTTNEKLFF
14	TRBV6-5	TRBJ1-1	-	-	TGTGCCAGCAGTTACGCGGGGGGGCTAACTGAAGCTTTCTTT	CASSYAGGLTEAFF
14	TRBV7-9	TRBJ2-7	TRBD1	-	TGTGCCAGCAGCCAATCGGGACAGTTCTACGAGCAGTACTTC	CASSQSGQFYEQYF
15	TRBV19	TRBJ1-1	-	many	TGTGCCAGTAGTATCGCCCACAGGTTGAACACTGAAGCTTTCTTT	CASSIAHRLNTEAFF
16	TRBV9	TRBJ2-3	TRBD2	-	TGTGCCAGCAGCTACGGACTAGCGGCTAGCACAGATACGCAGTATTTT	CASSYGLAASTDTQYF
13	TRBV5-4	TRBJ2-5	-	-	TGTGCCAGCAGTGAAGGGGGTTATGAGACCCAGTACTTC	CASSEGGYETQYF
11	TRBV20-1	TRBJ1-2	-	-	TGCAGTGCTAGAACTAACTATGGCTACACCTTC	CSARTNYGYTF
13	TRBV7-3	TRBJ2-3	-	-	TGTGCCAGCAGCTTACAGGGCTCGGATACGCAGTATTTT	CASSLQGSDTQYF
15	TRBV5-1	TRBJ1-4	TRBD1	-	TGCGCCAGCAGCTCCGGGACAGCCTCCCAGGGAAAACTGTTTTTT	CASSSGTASQGKLFF
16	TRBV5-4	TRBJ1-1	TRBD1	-	TGTGCCAGCAGCTTGGGTTCGAACAGGGGGAACACTGAAGCTTTCTTT	CASSLGSNRGNTEAFF
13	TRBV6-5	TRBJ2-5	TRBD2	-	TGTGCCAGCAGTTACGGGAGCGGGGGGACCCAGTACTTC	CASSYGSGGTQYF
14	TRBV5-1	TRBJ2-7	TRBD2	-	TGCGCCAGCAGCCCGGGGGGGAACTCCTACGAGCAGTACTTC	CASSPGGNSYEQYF